This T cell receptor (beta chain) was retrieved from a study of tumor and adjacent non-tumor tissue in lung cancer. Study results and limitations: Tumor tissue had significantly higher TCR diversity than normal lung. Top 100 clones took a larger repertoire share in normal lung.

As regards this clonotype: Its antigen is currently unknown. Germline and junction disagree at one end, which may indicate a read error.

Three rounds of nested PCR, following a modified ARM-PCR protocol, produced the TCRbeta library. From the multiplex PCR reads, TCRdb called clonotypes with MiXCR, one entry per CDR3 protein. The sample lists tens of thousands of distinct CDR3 sequences; approximately 77% were seen once. This sample's RNA came from whole unsorted tissue. CDR1 is MNHEY and CDR2 is SVGAGI in the germline V gene. The CDR3 spans 17 residues. This chain uses TRBV6-5 with TRBJ1-5; unclear D gene. The receptor was isolated from a woman aged 40 to 50 with non-small cell lung cancer. Source material: lung tumor tissue. The CDR3 here is CASRRTGSGNSNQPRHF. DNA of the CDR3: TGTGCCAGCAGGCGGACGGGTTCTGGGAATAGCAATCAGCCCCGGCATTTT.